These 6 T cell receptor beta chains share one sample of origin, sequenced in a study of post-analysis software for immune sequencing data. Study-wide findings and caveats: Five TRBV segments were significantly more frequent in patients than in controls. TRBV5-6, TRBV5-1 and TRBV20-1 were among these segments.

Every TCR beta cDNA library bore unique molecular identifiers. TCRdb re-analysed the PCR reads in MiXCR, keeping a single row per CDR3 protein. The sample yields fewer than 600,000 distinct CDR3 sequences, 40% to 55% seen once. Antigens for these TCRs are unknown. The sequenced sample consisted of blood. The receptor set was obtained from a girl aged 10-17 years with multiple sclerosis.

This clonotype showed up just a few times. This sequence joins TRBV7-2 and TRBJ1-4; tentative D call: TRBD1 (6 bases). The V and J ends lost 5 bases and 2 bases respectively, with 12 bases between them. This CDR3 is built from 15 residues. CDR1 and CDR2 (germline): SGHTA, FQGNSA. CDR3 nucleotide sequence: TGTGCCAGCAGCCCACAGGGTCCGACTAATGAAAAACTGTTTTTT. This gives the protein CASSPQGPTNEKLFF. The variable domain in full, with the rest retrieved from reference TRBV7-2 and TRBJ1-4, is GAGVSQSPSNKVTEKGKDVELRCDPISGHTALYWYRQSLGQGLEFLIYFQGNSAPDKSGLPSDRFSAERTGGSVSTLTIQRTQQEDSAVYLCASSPQGPTNEKLFFGSGTQLSVL.

This clonotype was seen only a few times. CDR3 coding DNA: TGTGCCAGCACCGGGGGGAGGGGAGCTTTCTTT. It codes for CASTGGRGAFF. This sequence joins TRBV6-5 and TRBJ1-1; TRBD1 is a possible D gene (5 bases). CDR1 and CDR2 (germline): MNHEY, SVGAGI. The CDR3 runs to 11 residues. The V end lost 7 bases, the J end lost 10 bases, and 13 bases lay between the germline ends.

The chain is built from TRBV21-1 and TRBJ2-5; the table assigns TRBD1, which was not confirmed against the DNA. TRBV21-1 counts as a pseudogene. This CDR3 comprises 16 residues. The CDR3, as DNA: TGTGCCAGCAGCACATTAACCGGGACAGGGGAGAGACCCCAGTACTTC. Its protein is CASSTLTGTGERPQYF.

This clonotype was seen a handful of times. The genes are TRBV7-2 and TRBJ2-1, with 7 bases that match TRBD2. The CDR3 runs 14 residues. Germline V gene data show CDR1 as SGHTA and CDR2 as FQGNSA. The J segment lost 7 bases and the V segment lost 6 bases, leaving 9 bases of the junction unmatched. This chain's CDR3 is CASSSLAEGNEQFF. The CDR3 DNA follows: TGTGCCAGCAGTTCGCTAGCGGAAGGGAATGAGCAGTTCTTC. Variable domain in full (rest from reference TRBV7-2 and TRBJ2-1): GAGVSQSPSNKVTEKGKDVELRCDPISGHTALYWYRQSLGQGLEFLIYFQGNSAPDKSGLPSDRFSAERTGGSVSTLTIQRTQQEDSAVYLCASSSLAEGNEQFFGPGTRLTVL.

Points on this clonotype: The junction and the germline gene differ at one end; a read error may be behind it. J is TRBJ2-1 and V is TRBV7-9; D call uncertain. Germline-derived CDR1 and CDR2 are SEHNR and FQNEAQ (reference sequence). The CDR3 spans 13 residues. This chain's CDR3 is CASSLAGLDERFF. For the CDR3, the DNA is TGTGCCAGCAGCTTAGCAGGGTTGGATGAGCGGTTCTTC.

This clonotype was counted at least ten times. The chain combines TRBV7-9 with TRBJ2-1; a weak D match, TRBD2 (6 bases). This CDR3 has 15 amino acids. The V and J ends lost 5 bases and 2 bases respectively, with 13 bases between them. Germline CDR1 SEHNR, CDR2 FQNEAQ (reference sequence). CDR3 in amino acids: CASSPGTLPYNEQFF. DNA of the CDR3: TGTGCCAGCAGCCCTGGGACTCTCCCCTACAATGAGCAGTTCTTC.